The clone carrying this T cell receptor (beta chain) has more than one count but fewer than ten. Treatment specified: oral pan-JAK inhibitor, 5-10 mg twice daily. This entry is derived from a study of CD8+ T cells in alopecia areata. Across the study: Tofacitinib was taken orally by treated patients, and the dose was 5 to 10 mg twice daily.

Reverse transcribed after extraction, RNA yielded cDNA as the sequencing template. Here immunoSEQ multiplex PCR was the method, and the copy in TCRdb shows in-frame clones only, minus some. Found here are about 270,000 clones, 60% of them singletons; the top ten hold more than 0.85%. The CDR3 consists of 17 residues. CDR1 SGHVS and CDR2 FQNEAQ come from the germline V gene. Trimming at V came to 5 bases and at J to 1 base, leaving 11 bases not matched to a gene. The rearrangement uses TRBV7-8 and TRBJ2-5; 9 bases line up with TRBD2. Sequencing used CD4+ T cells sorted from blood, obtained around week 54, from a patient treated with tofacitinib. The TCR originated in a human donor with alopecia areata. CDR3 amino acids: CASSPPRSGGIQETQYF. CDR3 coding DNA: TGTGCCAGCAGCCCTCCTCGGAGCGGGGGGATCCAAGAGACCCAGTACTTC.